A selection of T cell receptor beta chains follows, all from one sample in a study of T cells in narcolepsy. Only in-frame clones appear in the TCRdb table, and some are missing; sequencing was by immunoSEQ multiplex PCR. This sample has about 32,000 clones, with less than 90% found just once. Sequenced input: memory (CD45RA-) CD4+ T cells from blood. All receptors come from a human donor in good health. Each CDR3 is given with its conserved first and last residue.

V gene	J gene	CDR3 protein
TRBV5-5	TRBJ1-5	CASSLGGGPAYSNQPQHF
TRBV6-6	TRBJ1-1	CASRHRDLILNTEAFF
TRBV7-9	TRBJ2-2	CANKPRGELFF
TRBV5-1	TRBJ1-1	CASSLATANTEAFF
TRBV11-3	TRBJ1-1	CASSLRRNTEAFF
TRBV11-3	TRBJ1-1	CASSLDLMGEAFF
TRBV28	TRBJ1-2	CASSLAGVNYGYTF
TRBV19	TRBJ2-3	CASSAGRTDTQYF
TRBV19	TRBJ2-7	CASSIGTAYEQYF
TRBV10-3	TRBJ2-6	CAISDPGMSSGANVLTF
TRBV7-8	TRBJ1-1	CASSLDRSKTEAFF
TRBV5-1	TRBJ2-2	CASSLGGAGELFF
TRBV6-6	TRBJ2-5	CASSYSGMGHETQYF
TRBV7-9	TRBJ2-2	CASSLDGKGELFF
TRBV6-1	TRBJ1-1	CASSRGMNTEAFF
TRBV15	TRBJ2-5	CATSARRYQETQYF
TRBV11-2	TRBJ2-2	CASSFSETTGELFF
TRBV5-1	TRBJ2-3	CASSPDGQGMDTQYF
TRBV5-6	TRBJ2-5	CASSPGTDETQYF
TRBV28	TRBJ2-3	CASSLWRTTIDGTQYF
TRBV28	TRBJ1-1	CASSHGLLGYTEAFF
TRBV5-1	TRBJ1-6	CASSLRDRDSPLHF
TRBV2	TRBJ2-2	CASSVVGAPTGELFF
TRBV9	TRBJ2-3	CASSVVPRLDTQYF
TRBV5-1	TRBJ2-2	CASSLAGYGELFF
TRBV5-3	TRBJ1-2	CAREVGQGASGYTF
TRBV2	TRBJ2-3	CASSVLRGGTDTQYF
TRBV6-6	TRBJ1-3	CASKLFSGNTIYF
TRBV20-1	TRBJ2-3	CSARAGDTQYF
TRBV2	TRBJ1-6	CASSGLGLVGSPLHF
TRBV5-5	TRBJ2-1	CASSLAVSGQQNEQFF
TRBV6-5	TRBJ2-1	CASSNSRAAQFF
TRBV5-1	TRBJ1-5	CASSLDSANQPQHF
TRBV4-1	TRBJ2-2	CASSQASGGSTGELFF
TRBV7-6	TRBJ1-2	CASSPTGGDGYTF
TRBV28	TRBJ1-6	CASSNLGTGVSPLHF
TRBV20-1	TRBJ2-7	CSASGAYEQYF
TRBV5-1	TRBJ2-5	CASRQGNQETQYF
TRBV5-6	TRBJ1-4	CASSDDDGKLFF
TRBV18	TRBJ2-1	CATSEAPTPNEQFF
TRBV5-6	TRBJ2-1	CASSLPAGTNEQFF
TRBV9	TRBJ1-5	CASSAGTGDNQPQHF
TRBV2	TRBJ1-6	CASRVDIYNSPLHF
TRBV28	TRBJ1-6	CASSFGVTLDNSPLHF
TRBV27	TRBJ1-1	CASSLRGEKEAFF
TRBV5-1	TRBJ2-1	CASSLVGVAGMNEQFF
TRBV28	TRBJ1-5	CASSAYTGYNQPQHF
TRBV10-3	TRBJ1-6	CASRGGSSYNSPLHF
TRBV4-2	TRBJ2-7	CASSQERGAYEQYF
TRBV19	TRBJ2-1	CASSSRTSGGAAEQFF
TRBV30	TRBJ1-1	CAWDFSRDTEAFF
TRBV10-3	TRBJ1-1	CAISESRGQFNTEAFF
TRBV9	TRBJ2-7	CASSPRSGGAYEQYF
TRBV2	TRBJ1-4	CASKIELLLEKLFF
TRBV19	TRBJ2-1	CASSIEFGGPYNEQFF
TRBV19	TRBJ1-1	CASSQPEGGGAEAFF
TRBV7-9	TRBJ1-1	CASSLEREAFF
TRBV29-1	TRBJ1-1	CSGKGPGQPEAFF